This entry lists 3 T cell receptor beta chains sequenced from one sample in a study of beta chain features in type 1 diabetes. These receptors' antigens are unknown. All of the isolated RNA was reverse transcribed, so expressed TCRB transcripts were sequenced. The method was immunoSEQ multiplex PCR; TCRdb's version includes in-frame clones alone and lacks a portion of them. There are 250,000 to 300,000 clones in the sample; roughly an eighth occur only once, and about 0.015% lies in the top ten. Study-wide results and limits: The study found moderately but significantly shorter TCRB CDR3s in all four CD4+ subsets of Type 1 diabetes patients.

Sequenced material: naive CD4+ T cells from blood. The receptors here all came from a man aged 30-40 years with type 1 diabetes.

V and J are TRBV10-3 and TRBJ2-3, with 12 bases matching TRBD2. Germline CDR1 ENHRY, CDR2 SYGVKD. J gave up 2 bases and V 6 bases, and 3 bases lay outside the gene matches. The CDR3 is made up of 15 amino acids. CDR3 sequence reads: CAIRGTSGPTDTQYF. CDR3 DNA: TGTGCCATCAGAGGGACTAGCGGGCCCACAGATACGCAGTATTTT.

The V and J genes are TRBV6-5 and TRBJ1-2, with a possible D match to TRBD1 (6 bases). The CDR3 runs to 13 residues. Germline V lookup: CDR1 MNHEY, CDR2 SVGAGI. The V gene lost 2 bases and the J gene lost 2 bases, with 6 bases spanning the gap. Written as DNA, the CDR3 is TGTGCCAGCAGTTACGACAGGAACTATGGCTACACCTTC. Translation: CASSYDRNYGYTF.

This clone was found a few times. The genes are TRBV5-4 and TRBJ2-6, with 9 bases identical to TRBD1. The CDR3 runs to 17 residues. Germline lookup yields CDR1 SGHNT and CDR2 YYREEE (reference sequence). V dropped 3 bases and J dropped 0; count of bases not matched to a gene: 4. CDR3 DNA: TGTGCCAGCAGCTCTGGGGGACAGGGCTCTGGGGCCAACGTCCTGACTTTC. This codes for CASSSGGQGSGANVLTF.